These T cell receptor beta chains were read from a single sample in a study of beta chain features in type 1 diabetes. Libraries were prepared by immunoSEQ multiplex PCR; TCRdb keeps only in-frame clonotypes and omits some of them. The sample yields fewer than 650,000 clones, about 14% seen once. Material: naive CD4+ T cells from blood. Every receptor here comes from a man in his late teens or twenties in good health. Each CDR3 is given with its conserved first and last residue. The D gene is left open where the match is weak. Size is omitted from some rows. Given values are once, few, many or a class for expanded clones.

d_gene	v_gene	abundance	j_gene	CDR3aa	CDR3nt
TRBD1	TRBV5-1	-	TRBJ2-7	CASFAGTGGSYEQYF	TGCGCCAGCTTTGCCGGGACAGGGGGCTCCTACGAGCAGTACTTC
-	TRBV5-8	-	TRBJ2-5	CASSLLSRETQYF	TGTGCCAGCAGCTTGTTGTCCAGGGAGACCCAGTACTTC
-	TRBV7-2	-	TRBJ1-4	CASSLTVTRGSGGEKLFF	TGTGCCAGCAGCTTAACTGTTACTCGGGGGAGCGGCGGAGAAAAACTGTTTTTT
-	TRBV11-3	few	TRBJ2-1	CASSLAPMTKSENNEQFF	TGTGCCAGCAGCTTAGCGCCGATGACAAAGTCGGAAAACAATGAGCAGTTCTTC
-	TRBV5-4	-	TRBJ1-4	CASSSRTVNEKLFF	TGTGCCAGCAGTTCCCGCACAGTCAATGAAAAACTGTTTTTT
-	TRBV10-3	-	TRBJ1-1	CAISDRAATEAFF	TGTGCCATCAGTGACCGGGCTGCCACTGAAGCTTTCTTT
-	TRBV5-1	-	TRBJ2-2	CASADPQSSGELFF	TGCGCCAGCGCCGACCCCCAAAGTTCCGGGGAGCTGTTTTTT
-	TRBV11-2	-	TRBJ2-5	CASRGLHGPQETQYF	TGTGCCAGCCGGGGACTCCACGGCCCACAAGAGACCCAGTACTTC
TRBD1	TRBV27	-	TRBJ1-1	CASSRTGWNTEAFF	TGTGCCAGCAGTCGGACAGGTTGGAACACTGAAGCTTTCTTT
TRBD1	TRBV19	few	TRBJ1-5	CATKRQGVTLPQHF	TGTGCCACAAAACGACAGGGGGTTACCCTGCCCCAGCATTTT
-	TRBV7-2	-	TRBJ1-3	CASSLVLSSGNTIYF	TGTGCCAGCAGCTTAGTTTTGAGCTCTGGAAACACCATATATTTT
-	TRBV9	few	TRBJ2-2	CASSPTTFAGELFF	TGTGCCAGCAGCCCGACCACCTTTGCCGGGGAGCTGTTTTTT
-	TRBV4-2	-	TRBJ1-5	CASSLSTAGGGNQPQHF	TGTGCCAGCAGCCTTTCGACGGCGGGGGGTGGCAATCAGCCCCAGCATTTT
-	TRBV30	-	TRBJ1-2	CAWSVPDLYNYGYTF	TGTGCCTGGAGTGTACCGGACCTCTATAACTATGGCTACACCTTC
-	TRBV1	few	TRBJ1-5	CTSSQLTGRHQPQHF	TGCACCAGCAGCCAATTGACAGGGAGACATCAGCCCCAGCATTTT
-	TRBV7-9	few	TRBJ1-4	CASSLARTDLNEKLFF	TGTGCCAGCAGCTTAGCACGGACAGACCTTAATGAAAAACTGTTTTTT
-	TRBV6-5	-	TRBJ1-6	CASSYGGGNSPLHF	TGTGCCAGCAGTTATGGCGGGGGGAATTCACCCCTCCACTTT
TRBD1	TRBV28	once	TRBJ1-2	CASSPRDRGGYTF	TGTGCCAGCAGTCCCCGGGACAGAGGGGGCTACACCTTC
-	TRBV11-3	-	TRBJ2-7	CASSLDGGTSYEQYF	TGTGCCAGCAGCTTAGATGGGGGGACCAGCTACGAGCAGTACTTC
-	TRBV20-1	few	TRBJ2-1	CSARGGNEQFF	TGCAGTGCTAGAGGGGGCAATGAGCAGTTCTTC
-	TRBV9	-	TRBJ2-5	CASSVAAGKGRETQYF	TGTGCCAGCAGCGTAGCAGCAGGGAAGGGGCGAGAGACCCAGTACTTC
-	TRBV6-4	-	TRBJ2-1	CASFEVSSYNEQFF	TGTGCCAGCTTCGAGGTTAGCTCCTACAATGAGCAGTTCTTC
-	TRBV6-6	few	TRBJ1-1	CATVSPGGTEAFF	TGTGCCACCGTTAGTCCGGGGGGGACTGAAGCTTTCTTT
-	TRBV7-2	once	TRBJ2-7	CASRPTGLYEQYF	TGTGCCAGCAGACCTACAGGGTTGTACGAGCAGTACTTC
TRBD1	TRBV5-1	few	TRBJ2-7	CASSYDRDNYEQYF	TGCGCCAGCAGCTACGACAGGGATAACTACGAGCAGTACTTC
-	TRBV5-1	many	TRBJ2-1	CASSLEGQEQFF	TGCGCCAGCAGCTTGGAGGGACAAGAGCAGTTCTTC
-	TRBV19	-	TRBJ1-5	CASSTGTPNQPQHF	TGTGCCAGTAGTACCGGGACACCAAATCAGCCCCAGCATTTT
TRBD2	TRBV10-3	-	TRBJ2-1	CAISEGLAVYNEQFF	TGTGCCATCAGTGAGGGACTAGCGGTTTACAATGAGCAGTTCTTC
TRBD1	TRBV2	few	TRBJ1-2	CASLTGGNYGYTF	TGTGCCAGCCTAACAGGGGGCAACTATGGCTACACCTTC
TRBD1	TRBV23-1	few	TRBJ1-5	CASRGTDTSNQPQHF	TGCGCCAGCAGAGGGACAGACACAAGCAATCAGCCCCAGCATTTT
-	TRBV27	-	TRBJ2-5	CASSPPWQETQYF	TGTGCCAGCAGTCCCCCGTGGCAAGAGACCCAGTACTTC
-	TRBV15	-	TRBJ2-3	CATSYPYRATSTDTQYF	TGTGCCACCAGCTACCCTTACAGGGCAACTAGCACAGATACGCAGTATTTT
-	TRBV5-6	-	TRBJ2-7	CASSLGGLDSYEQYF	TGTGCCAGCAGCTTGGGAGGGTTGGACAGCTACGAGCAGTACTTC
-	TRBV4-3	few	TRBJ2-5	CASSQGPRETQYF	TGCGCCAGCAGCCAAGGGCCTCGGGAGACCCAGTACTTC
TRBD2	TRBV5-1	-	TRBJ2-1	CASSPTSGPPYNEQFF	TGCGCCAGCAGCCCGACTAGCGGGCCCCCCTACAATGAGCAGTTCTTC